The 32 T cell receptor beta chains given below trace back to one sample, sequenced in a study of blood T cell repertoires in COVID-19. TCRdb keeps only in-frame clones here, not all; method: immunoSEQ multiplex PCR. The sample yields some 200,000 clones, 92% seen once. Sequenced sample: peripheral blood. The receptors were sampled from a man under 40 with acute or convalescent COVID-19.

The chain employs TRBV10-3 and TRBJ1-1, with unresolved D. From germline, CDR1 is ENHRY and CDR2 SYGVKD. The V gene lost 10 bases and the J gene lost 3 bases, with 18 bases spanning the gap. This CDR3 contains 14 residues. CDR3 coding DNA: TGTGCCAGCTCAGACACTGCGGGGTACACTGAAGCTTTCTTT. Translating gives CASSDTAGYTEAFF.

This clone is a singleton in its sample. The CDR3 region is CASSEYRGLLGQFF. CDR3 in DNA: TGTGCCAGCAGTGAATATAGGGGATTGCTAGGGCAGTTCTTC. The chain recombines TRBV2 with TRBJ2-1; perhaps TRBD1 as D (5 bases). Trimming left V 2 bases short and J 12 bases short, with 17 bases between. CDR3 length equals 14 residues. From germline, CDR1 is SNHLY and CDR2 FYNNEI.

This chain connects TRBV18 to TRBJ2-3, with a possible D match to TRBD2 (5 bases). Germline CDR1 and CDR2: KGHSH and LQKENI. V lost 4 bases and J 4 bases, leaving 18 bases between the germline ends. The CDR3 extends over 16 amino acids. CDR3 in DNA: TGTGCCAGCTCACGGACCGGGAAAACGACGGCAGATACGCAGTATTTT. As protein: CASSRTGKTTADTQYF.

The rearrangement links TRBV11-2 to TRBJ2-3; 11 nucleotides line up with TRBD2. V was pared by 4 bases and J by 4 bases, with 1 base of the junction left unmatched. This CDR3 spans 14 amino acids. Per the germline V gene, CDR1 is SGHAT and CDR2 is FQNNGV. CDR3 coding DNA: TGTGCCAGCAGCTGGGGACTAGCGGCAGATACGCAGTATTTT. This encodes CASSWGLAADTQYF.

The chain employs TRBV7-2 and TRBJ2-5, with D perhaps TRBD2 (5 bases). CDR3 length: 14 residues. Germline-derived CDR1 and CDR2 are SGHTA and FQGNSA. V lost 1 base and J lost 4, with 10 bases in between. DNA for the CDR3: TGTGCCAGCAGCTTAGTTCCTAGCATAGAGACCCAGTACTTC. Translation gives CASSLVPSIETQYF.

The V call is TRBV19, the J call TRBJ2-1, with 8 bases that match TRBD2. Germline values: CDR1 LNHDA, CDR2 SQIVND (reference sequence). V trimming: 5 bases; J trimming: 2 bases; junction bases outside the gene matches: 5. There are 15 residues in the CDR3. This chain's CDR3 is CASSFPGLAYNEQFF. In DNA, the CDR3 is TGTGCCAGTAGTTTCCCGGGACTAGCCTACAATGAGCAGTTCTTC. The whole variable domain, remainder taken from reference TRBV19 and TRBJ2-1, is DGGITQSPKYLFRKEGQNVTLSCEQNLNHDAMYWYRQDPGQGLRLIYYSQIVNDFQKGDIAEGYSVSREKKESFPLTVTSAQKNPTAFYLCASSFPGLAYNEQFFGPGTRLTVL.

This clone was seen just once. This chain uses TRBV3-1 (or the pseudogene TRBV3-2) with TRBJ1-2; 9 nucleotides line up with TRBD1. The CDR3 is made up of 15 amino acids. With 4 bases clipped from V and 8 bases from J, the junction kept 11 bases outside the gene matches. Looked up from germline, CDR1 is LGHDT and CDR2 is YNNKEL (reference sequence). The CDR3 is CASSLTGGGAGGYTF. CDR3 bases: TGTGCCAGCAGCCTAACAGGGGGCGGAGCGGGAGGCTACACCTTC.

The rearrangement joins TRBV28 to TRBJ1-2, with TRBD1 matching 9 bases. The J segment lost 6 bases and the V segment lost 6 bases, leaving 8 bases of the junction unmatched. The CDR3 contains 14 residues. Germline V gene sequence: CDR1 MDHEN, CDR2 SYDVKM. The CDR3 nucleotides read TGTGCCAGCAGCGAGACAGGGGGATTGGATGGCTACACCTTC. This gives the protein CASSETGGLDGYTF.

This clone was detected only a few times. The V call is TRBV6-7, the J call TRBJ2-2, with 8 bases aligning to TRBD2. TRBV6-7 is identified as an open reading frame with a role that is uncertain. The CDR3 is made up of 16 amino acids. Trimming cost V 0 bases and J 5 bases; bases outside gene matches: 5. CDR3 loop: CASSYSGTRGTGELFF. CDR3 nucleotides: TGTGCCAGCAGTTACTCAGGGACTAGAGGGACCGGGGAGCTGTTTTTT.

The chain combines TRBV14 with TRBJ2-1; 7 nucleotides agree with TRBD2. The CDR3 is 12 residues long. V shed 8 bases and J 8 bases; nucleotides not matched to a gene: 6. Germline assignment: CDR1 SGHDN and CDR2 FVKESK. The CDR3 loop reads CASGGGPYEQFF. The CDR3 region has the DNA TGTGCCAGCGGGGGAGGGCCGTATGAGCAGTTCTTC.

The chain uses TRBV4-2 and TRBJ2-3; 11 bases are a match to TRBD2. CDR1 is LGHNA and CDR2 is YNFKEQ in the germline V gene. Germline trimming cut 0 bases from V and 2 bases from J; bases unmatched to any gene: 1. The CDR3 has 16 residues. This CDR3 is CASSQETSGNTDTQYF. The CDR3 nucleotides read TGTGCCAGCAGCCAAGAGACTAGCGGGAACACAGATACGCAGTATTTT.

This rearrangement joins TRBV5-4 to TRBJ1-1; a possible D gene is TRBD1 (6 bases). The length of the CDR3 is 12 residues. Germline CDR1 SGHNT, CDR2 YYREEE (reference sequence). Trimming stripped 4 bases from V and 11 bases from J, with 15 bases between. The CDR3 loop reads CASSRDTSIAFF. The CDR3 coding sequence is TGTGCCAGCAGCAGGGACACGTCGATCGCTTTCTTT.

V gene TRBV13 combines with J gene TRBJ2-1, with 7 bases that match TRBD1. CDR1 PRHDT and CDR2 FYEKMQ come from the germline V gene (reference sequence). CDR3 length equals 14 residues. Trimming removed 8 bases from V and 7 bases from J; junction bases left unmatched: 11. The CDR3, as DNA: TGTGCCAGCCATAGGGGGCACCTGACTAATGAGCAGTTCTTC. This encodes CASHRGHLTNEQFF.

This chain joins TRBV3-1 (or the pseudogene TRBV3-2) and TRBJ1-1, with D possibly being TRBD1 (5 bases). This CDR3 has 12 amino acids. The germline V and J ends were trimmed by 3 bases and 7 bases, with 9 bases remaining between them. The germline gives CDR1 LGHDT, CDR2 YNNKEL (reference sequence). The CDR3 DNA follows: TGTGCCAGCAGCCATTTCGACAGTGAAGCTTTCTTT. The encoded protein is CASSHFDSEAFF.

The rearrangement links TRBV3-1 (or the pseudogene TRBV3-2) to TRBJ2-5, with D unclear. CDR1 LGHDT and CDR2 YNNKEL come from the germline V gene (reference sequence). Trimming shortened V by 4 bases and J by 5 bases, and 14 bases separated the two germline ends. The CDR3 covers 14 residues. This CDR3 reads CASSPSGLLETQYF. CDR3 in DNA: TGTGCCAGCAGCCCATCAGGCCTCTTGGAGACCCAGTACTTC.

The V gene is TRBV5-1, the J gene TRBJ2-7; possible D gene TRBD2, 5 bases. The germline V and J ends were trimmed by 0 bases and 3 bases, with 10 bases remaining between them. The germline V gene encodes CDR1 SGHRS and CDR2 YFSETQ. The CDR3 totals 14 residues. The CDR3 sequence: CASSLVTGNYEQYF. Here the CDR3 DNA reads TGCGCCAGCAGCTTGGTGACGGGGAACTACGAGCAGTACTTC.

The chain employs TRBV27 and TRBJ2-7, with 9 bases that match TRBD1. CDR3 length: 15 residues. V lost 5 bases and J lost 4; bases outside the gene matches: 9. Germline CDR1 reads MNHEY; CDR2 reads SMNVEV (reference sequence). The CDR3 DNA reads TGTGCCAGCAGTCCTACAGGGGGCGCTTTGTACGAGCAGTACTTC. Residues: CASSPTGGALYEQYF.

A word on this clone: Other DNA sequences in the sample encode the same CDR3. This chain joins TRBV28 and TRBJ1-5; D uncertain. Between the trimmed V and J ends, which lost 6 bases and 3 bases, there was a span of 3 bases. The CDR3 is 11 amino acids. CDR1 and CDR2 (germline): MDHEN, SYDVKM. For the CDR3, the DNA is TGTGCCAGCAGCCTCAATCAGCCCCAGCATTTT. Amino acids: CASSLNQPQHF.

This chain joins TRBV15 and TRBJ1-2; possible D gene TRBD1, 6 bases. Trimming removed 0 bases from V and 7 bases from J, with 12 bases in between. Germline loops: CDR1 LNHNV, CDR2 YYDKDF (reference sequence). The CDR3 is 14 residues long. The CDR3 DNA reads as TGTGCCACCAGCAGAGACAGGGGCACTTTTGGCTACACCTTC. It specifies CATSRDRGTFGYTF.

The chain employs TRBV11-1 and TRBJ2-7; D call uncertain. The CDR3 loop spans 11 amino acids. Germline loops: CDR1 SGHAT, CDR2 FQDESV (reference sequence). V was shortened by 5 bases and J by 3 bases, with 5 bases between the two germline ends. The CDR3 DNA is TGTGCCAGCAGCCCGGGCTACGAGCAGTACTTC. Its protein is CASSPGYEQYF.

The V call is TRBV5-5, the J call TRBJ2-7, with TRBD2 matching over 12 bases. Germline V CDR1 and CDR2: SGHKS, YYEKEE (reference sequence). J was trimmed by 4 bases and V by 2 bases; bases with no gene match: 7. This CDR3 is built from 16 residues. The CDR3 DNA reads TGTGCCAGCAGCTTACAACCGGGACTAGCGGGTTACGAGCAGTACTTC. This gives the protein CASSLQPGLAGYEQYF. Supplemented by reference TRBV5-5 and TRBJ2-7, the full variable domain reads DAGVTQSPTHLIKTRGQQVTLRCSPISGHKSVSWYQQVLGQGPQFIFQYYEKEERGRGNFPDRFSARQFPNYSSELNVNALLLGDSALYLCASSLQPGLAGYEQYFGPGTRLTVT.

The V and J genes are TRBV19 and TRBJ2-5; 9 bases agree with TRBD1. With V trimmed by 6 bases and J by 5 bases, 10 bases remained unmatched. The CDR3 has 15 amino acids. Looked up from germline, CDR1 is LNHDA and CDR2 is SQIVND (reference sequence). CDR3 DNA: TGTGCCAGTAGCGACCCGGGACAGGGTTTGGAGACCCAGTACTTC. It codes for CASSDPGQGLETQYF.

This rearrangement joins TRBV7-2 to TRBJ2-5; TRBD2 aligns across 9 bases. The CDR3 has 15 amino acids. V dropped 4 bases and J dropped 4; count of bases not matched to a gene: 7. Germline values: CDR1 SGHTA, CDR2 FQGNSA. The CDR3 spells CASSYDSGSGETQYF. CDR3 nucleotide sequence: TGTGCCAGCAGCTATGATAGCGGGAGTGGAGAGACCCAGTACTTC.

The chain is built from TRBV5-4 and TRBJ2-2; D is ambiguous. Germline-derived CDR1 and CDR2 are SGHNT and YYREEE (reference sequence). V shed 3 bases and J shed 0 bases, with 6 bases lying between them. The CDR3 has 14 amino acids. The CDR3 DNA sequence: TGTGCCAGCAGCTCTATCGCGAACACCGGGGAGCTGTTTTTT. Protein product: CASSSIANTGELFF.

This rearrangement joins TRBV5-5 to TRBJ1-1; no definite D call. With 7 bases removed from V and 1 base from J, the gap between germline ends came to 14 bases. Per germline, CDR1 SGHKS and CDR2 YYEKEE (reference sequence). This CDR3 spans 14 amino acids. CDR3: CASAPWWPNTEAFF. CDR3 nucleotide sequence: TGTGCCAGCGCCCCTTGGTGGCCGAACACTGAAGCTTTCTTT.

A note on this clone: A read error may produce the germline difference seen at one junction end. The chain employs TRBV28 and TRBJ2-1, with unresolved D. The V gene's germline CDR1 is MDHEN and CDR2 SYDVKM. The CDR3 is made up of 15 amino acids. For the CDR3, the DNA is TGTGCCAGCAGCGTCAGGCAGAACGTTTACACTGAGCAGTTCTTC. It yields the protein CASSVRQNVYTEQFF.

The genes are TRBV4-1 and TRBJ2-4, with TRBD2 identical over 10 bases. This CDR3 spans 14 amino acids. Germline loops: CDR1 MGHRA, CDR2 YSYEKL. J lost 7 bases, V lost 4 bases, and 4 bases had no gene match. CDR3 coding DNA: TGCGCCAGCAGCCGCGGACTAGCGGTTAACATTCAGTACTTC. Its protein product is CASSRGLAVNIQYF.

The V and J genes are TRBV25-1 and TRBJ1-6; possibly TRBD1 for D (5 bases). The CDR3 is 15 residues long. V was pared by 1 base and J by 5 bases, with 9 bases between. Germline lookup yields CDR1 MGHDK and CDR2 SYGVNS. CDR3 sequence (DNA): TGTGCCAGCAGTGAATCGGTAGGGGATAATTCACCCCTCCACTTT. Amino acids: CASSESVGDNSPLHF. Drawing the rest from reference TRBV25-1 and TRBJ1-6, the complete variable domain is EADIYQTPRYLVIGTGKKITLECSQTMGHDKMYWYQQDPGMELHLIHYSYGVNSTEKGDLSSESTVSRIRTEHFPLTLESARPSHTSQYLCASSESVGDNSPLHFGNGTRLTVT.

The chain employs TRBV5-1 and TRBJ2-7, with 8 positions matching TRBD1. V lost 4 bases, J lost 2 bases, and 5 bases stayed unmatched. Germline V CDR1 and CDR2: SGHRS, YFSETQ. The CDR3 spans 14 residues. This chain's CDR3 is CASSRDRSTYEQYF. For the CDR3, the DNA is TGCGCCAGCAGCCGGGACAGGTCCACCTACGAGCAGTACTTC.

The CDR3 DNA sequence: TGCAGTGCTAGGCAGGGTTCAGGGCAGTTCTTC. Amino acids: CSARQGSGQFF. The chain couples TRBV20-1 to TRBJ2-1; D is possibly TRBD1 (5 bases). This CDR3 comprises 11 residues. The germline CDR1 and CDR2 sequences are DFQATT and SNEGSKA (reference sequence). Trimming removed 3 bases from V and 12 bases from J, with 12 bases in between.

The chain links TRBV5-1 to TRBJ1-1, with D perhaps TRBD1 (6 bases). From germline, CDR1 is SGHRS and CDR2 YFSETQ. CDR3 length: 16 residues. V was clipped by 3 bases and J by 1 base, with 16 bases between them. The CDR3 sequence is CASSSINRVTNTEAFF. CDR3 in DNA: TGCGCCAGCAGCTCAATTAACAGGGTTACGAACACTGAAGCTTTCTTT. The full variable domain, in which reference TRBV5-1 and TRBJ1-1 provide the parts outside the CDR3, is KAGVTQTPRYLIKTRGQQVTLSCSPISGHRSVSWYQQTPGQGLQFLFEYFSETQRNKGNFPGRFSGRQFSNSRSEMNVSTLELGDSALYLCASSSINRVTNTEAFFGQGTRLTVV.

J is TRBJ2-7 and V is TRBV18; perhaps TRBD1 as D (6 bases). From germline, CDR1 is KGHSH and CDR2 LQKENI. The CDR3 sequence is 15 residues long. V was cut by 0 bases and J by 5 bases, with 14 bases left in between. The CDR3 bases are TGTGCCAGCTCACCACCGGCAGGGGTAAGGAACGAGCAGTACTTC. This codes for CASSPPAGVRNEQYF. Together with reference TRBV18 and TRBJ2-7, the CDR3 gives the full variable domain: NAGVMQNPRHLVRRRGQEARLRCSPMKGHSHVYWYRQLPEEGLKFMVYLQKENIIDESGMPKERFSAEFPKEGPSILRIQQVVRGDSAAYFCASSPPAGVRNEQYFGPGTRLTVT.